A few counts support the clone carrying this T cell receptor beta chain. The data were obtained in a study of tumor-infiltrating lymphocytes in primary liver carcinoma. The researchers obtained blood RNA from unsorted whole blood and also extracted germline DNA. From 500 ng of total RNA, TCR beta-specific cDNA was reverse-transcribed using a constant-region primer. Investigators got TCR beta libraries out of three nested multiplex PCR rounds, done with slightly modified ARM-PCR. The opening two PCR rounds, roughly 11 cycles each, paired TRBV1-TRBV30 forward primers with a C-beta reverse primer. Each CDR3 protein gets one entry after TCRdb re-called the multiplex PCR reads with MiXCR. This sample carries 150,000 to 200,000 distinct CDR3 sequences, about 60% of them seen once, and the ten largest clones take around 74%. Germline assignment: CDR1 SGHNT and CDR2 YYREEE (reference sequence). J gave up 2 bases and V 4 bases, and 4 bases lay outside the gene matches. The CDR3 runs to 15 residues.

The specimen was peripheral blood. This sequence originates from a man aged 35 to 55 with primary liver carcinoma and hepatitis B virus infection. The chain recombines TRBV5-4 with TRBJ2-2; TRBD1 aligns across 8 bases. CDR3 amino acids: CASSPGGLNTGELFF. CDR3 sequence (DNA): TGTGCCAGCAGCCCAGGGGGCTTAAACACCGGGGAGCTGTTTTTT.